Presented here are 32 T cell receptor beta chains from one specimen sequenced in a study of blood T cell repertoires in COVID-19. Clones were sequenced by immunoSEQ multiplex PCR, and TCRdb holds only the in-frame ones, with some missing. In the table there are about 60,000 clones, almost 85% of which are singletons. Sequences were obtained from peripheral blood. These receptors were obtained from a man aged 60-69 years with acute or convalescent COVID-19.

This clone was detected once. The V and J genes are TRBV19 and TRBJ2-1, with D unresolved. The CDR3 totals 12 residues. V lost 4 bases to trimming and J lost 4 bases, with 5 bases between them. The germline V gene has CDR1 LNHDA and CDR2 SQIVND (reference sequence). The CDR3 reads CASSSEYNEQFF. CDR3 DNA: TGTGCCAGTAGTAGTGAGTACAATGAGCAGTTCTTC.

The genes are TRBV5-4 and TRBJ2-6, with 7 bases aligning to TRBD1. The trim removed 2 bases at V and 2 bases at J, leaving 4 bases unmatched. CDR3 length equals 16 residues. CDR1 SGHNT and CDR2 YYREEE come from the germline V gene (reference sequence). For the CDR3, the DNA is TGTGCCAGCAGCTTCGTGCAGGGGGCTGGGGCCAACGTCCTGACTTTC. Amino acids: CASSFVQGAGANVLTF.

CDR3 sequence reads: CASSKGQDIFYGYTF. The CDR3 DNA reads as TGTGCCAGTAGTAAGGGCCAGGACATATTCTATGGCTACACCTTC. The genes are TRBV19 and TRBJ1-2; D is perhaps TRBD1 (5 bases). This CDR3 comprises 15 residues. Germline lookup yields CDR1 LNHDA and CDR2 SQIVND (reference sequence). Trimming shortened V by 4 bases and J by 4 bases, and 16 bases separated the two germline ends.

The gene calls are TRBV11-2 and TRBJ2-3, with D maybe TRBD1 (5 bases). V lost 3 bases, J lost 6 bases, and 10 bases lay in between. CDR1 is SGHAT, CDR2 FQNNGV, per germline. There are 13 residues in the CDR3. The CDR3, as DNA: TGTGCCAGCAGCTTTGCTCCAGGGGATACGCAGTATTTT. Translating gives CASSFAPGDTQYF.

The chain recombines TRBV9 with TRBJ2-3; 7 nucleotides align to TRBD2. This CDR3 region has 15 residues. Germline assignment: CDR1 SGDLS and CDR2 YYNGEE. With V trimmed by 3 bases and J by 4 bases, 8 bases remained unmatched. The CDR3 is CASSGPGSGSDTQYF. DNA of the CDR3: TGTGCCAGCAGCGGACCGGGTAGCGGGTCAGATACGCAGTATTTT.

The chain has TRBV6-5 and TRBJ2-1; possible D gene TRBD1, 5 bases. Trimming pared 2 bases from V and 6 bases from J, leaving 11 bases between. The CDR3 has 14 amino acids. The germline CDR1 and CDR2 sequences are MNHEY and SVGAGI. CDR3 protein: CASSYEVQGNEQFF. The CDR3 region has the DNA TGTGCCAGCAGTTACGAAGTTCAGGGCAATGAGCAGTTCTTC.

This chain connects TRBV7-2 to TRBJ1-4, with 7 bases aligning to TRBD1. This CDR3 spans 14 amino acids. V dropped 4 bases and J dropped 1; count of bases not matched to a gene: 0. CDR1 SGHTA and CDR2 FQGNSA come from the germline V gene. The CDR3 DNA sequence: TGTGCCAGCAGCTGGACAGGAACTAATGAAAAACTGTTTTTT. Its translation is CASSWTGTNEKLFF.

The rearrangement joins TRBV19 to TRBJ2-3, with 8 bases matching TRBD2. Germline V gene sequence: CDR1 LNHDA, CDR2 SQIVND (reference sequence). The J segment lost 6 bases and the V segment lost 10 bases, leaving 12 bases of the junction unmatched. This CDR3 comprises 14 residues. The CDR3 sequence: CATGSGTRGDTQYF. CDR3 DNA: TGTGCCACTGGGTCCGGGACTAGGGGGGATACGCAGTATTTT.

This clone was seen only a few times. The gene calls are TRBV5-4 and TRBJ2-1; TRBD1 is a possible D gene (5 bases). Germline V CDR1 and CDR2: SGHNT, YYREEE (reference sequence). The CDR3 totals 15 residues. Trimming took 1 base from V and 5 from J, leaving 13 bases between them. CDR3 region: CASSLKKGLDNEQFF. CDR3 sequence (DNA): TGTGCCAGCAGCTTGAAGAAGGGGCTCGACAATGAGCAGTTCTTC.

This chain joins TRBV4-1 and TRBJ1-2, with no clear D. CDR3 length: 14 amino acids. The V and J ends lost 4 bases and 0 bases respectively, with 9 bases between them. Germline V gene data show CDR1 as MGHRA and CDR2 as YSYEKL. The CDR3 coding sequence is TGCGCCAGCAGCCCCAATTTGTCTAACTATGGCTACACCTTC. This codes for CASSPNLSNYGYTF.

The genes are TRBV25-1 and TRBJ2-1; D possibly corresponds to TRBD1 (6 bases). Germline loops: CDR1 MGHDK, CDR2 SYGVNS. V was clipped by 7 bases and J by 3 bases, with 13 bases between them. CDR3 length: 14 residues. This CDR3 reads CASKDDRNYNEQFF. CDR3 DNA sequence: TGTGCCAGCAAAGACGACAGGAACTACAATGAGCAGTTCTTC.

This clone has more than one count but fewer than ten. This chain joins TRBV2 and TRBJ2-6, with TRBD2 as a possible D gene (5 bases). The length of the CDR3 is 15 residues. Germline CDR1 SNHLY, CDR2 FYNNEI. Trimming cost V 3 bases and J 0 bases, with 6 bases left between them. The CDR3 bases are TGTGCCAGCAGTGACGGGATCTCTGGGGCCAACGTCCTGACTTTC. Protein: CASSDGISGANVLTF.

In this sample, this clone turned up once. V is TRBV7-2 and J is TRBJ2-2; TRBD2 matches 11 bases. Per the germline V gene, CDR1 is SGHTA and CDR2 is FQGNSA. The CDR3 is 15 residues long. V gave up 6 bases and J gave up 6 bases; unmatched junction bases: 6. Written as DNA, the CDR3 is TGTGCCAGCAGGGTAGCGGGGGGGCTGGCCGGGGAGCTGTTTTTT. Translation gives CASRVAGGLAGELFF.

The V and J genes are TRBV5-1 and TRBJ1-3, with D uncertain. Germline CDR1 reads SGHRS; CDR2 reads YFSETQ. V lost 1 base to trimming and J lost 0 bases, with 11 bases between them. The CDR3 has 16 residues. The CDR3 here is CASSLTVPSSGNTIYF. The DNA of the CDR3 is TGCGCCAGCAGCTTGACGGTCCCGAGCTCTGGAAACACCATATATTTT.

The gene calls are TRBV4-1 and TRBJ2-1; D possibly corresponds to TRBD1 (6 bases). The CDR3 spans 15 residues. V gave up 2 bases and J gave up 9 bases, with 17 bases separating them. The germline V gene has CDR1 MGHRA and CDR2 YSYEKL. DNA for the CDR3: TGCGCCAGCAGCCAAAAAAGAGGGGGAGCAGGTGAGCAGTTCTTC. The encoded protein is CASSQKRGGAGEQFF.

This clone was recorded once. This sequence joins TRBV18 and TRBJ1-5; D perhaps matches TRBD1 (5 bases). The germline V and J ends were trimmed by 3 bases and 6 bases, with 15 bases remaining between them. Looked up from germline, CDR1 is KGHSH and CDR2 is LQKENI. CDR3 length equals 15 residues. CDR3 loop: CASSPAAGKAQPQHF. Written as DNA, the CDR3 is TGTGCCAGCTCACCCGCAGCAGGGAAAGCTCAGCCCCAGCATTTT.

The chain employs TRBV6-6 and TRBJ1-2, with D possibly matching TRBD1 (5 bases). Germline CDR1 is MNHNY and CDR2 is SVGAGI (reference sequence). The CDR3 runs 11 residues. Trimming took off 4 bases at V and 8 bases at J, with 8 bases between the two ends. CDR3 in amino acids: CASSSPGGYTF. DNA for the CDR3: TGTGCCAGCAGTTCCCCAGGGGGCTACACCTTC.

This CDR3 reads CASSPGGFSAYEQYF. CDR3 bases: TGCGCCAGCAGCCCCGGCGGATTTTCGGCCTACGAGCAGTACTTC. This rearrangement joins TRBV5-1 to TRBJ2-7; D is undetermined. Germline V gene data show CDR1 as SGHRS and CDR2 as YFSETQ. Trimming stripped 4 bases from V and 2 bases from J, with 16 bases between. CDR3 length: 15 residues.

The chain employs TRBV5-1 and TRBJ1-6; D is possibly TRBD1 (5 bases). Between the trimmed V and J ends, which lost 2 bases and 8 bases, there was a span of 20 bases. The germline gives CDR1 SGHRS, CDR2 YFSETQ. The CDR3 has 17 residues. This CDR3 is CASSLTQAGSADSPLHF. In DNA, the CDR3 is TGCGCCAGCAGCTTAACACAGGCGGGATCTGCCGATTCACCCCTCCACTTT.

V gene TRBV19 combines with J gene TRBJ2-5, with TRBD2 as a possible D gene (5 bases). Germline V gene sequence: CDR1 LNHDA, CDR2 SQIVND (reference sequence). The CDR3 contains 14 residues. V was trimmed by 5 bases and J by 5 bases, leaving 15 bases between them. Written as DNA, the CDR3 is TGTGCCAGTAGTGCTTCACGGAGGTTGGAGACCCAGTACTTC. It specifies CASSASRRLETQYF.

This chain connects TRBV19 to TRBJ2-1; 7 nucleotides match TRBD1. The CDR3 length is 14 residues. V shed 3 bases and J 7 bases; nucleotides not matched to a gene: 6. CDR1 and CDR2 from the germline V gene are LNHDA and SQIVND (reference sequence). For the CDR3, the DNA is TGTGCCAGTAGTATGATGACAGGGCCAAATGAGCAGTTCTTC. This translates into CASSMMTGPNEQFF.

This chain uses TRBV4-1 with TRBJ1-2, with 8 bases identical to TRBD1. This CDR3 is 13 amino acids long. Trimming at V came to 4 bases and at J to 7 bases, leaving 5 bases not matched to a gene. The germline V gene has CDR1 MGHRA and CDR2 YSYEKL. CDR3 region: CASSPDRVGGYTF. In nucleotides, the CDR3 is TGCGCCAGCAGCCCGGACAGGGTGGGTGGCTACACCTTC.

V gene TRBV4-2 combines with J gene TRBJ1-2; 7 positions match TRBD1. Germline loops: CDR1 LGHNA, CDR2 YNFKEQ. This CDR3 is 14 amino acids long. Trimming removed 8 bases from V and 3 bases from J; junction bases left unmatched: 9. CDR3 protein: CASDKTGKDYGYTF. The CDR3 DNA reads TGTGCCAGCGACAAGACAGGGAAGGACTATGGCTACACCTTC.

This clone has just a few counts. The chain uses TRBV5-6 and TRBJ1-2, with D possibly TRBD1 on 5 matching bases. Germline V lookup: CDR1 SGHDT, CDR2 YYEEEE. V shed 4 bases and J shed 4 bases, with 14 bases lying between them. The CDR3 totals 14 residues. CDR3 loop: CASSAPWGGYGYTF. The DNA for the CDR3 is TGTGCCAGCAGCGCCCCCTGGGGGGGCTATGGCTACACCTTC.

The rearrangement uses TRBV5-4 and TRBJ2-2; no firm D call. Trimming shortened V by 7 bases and J by 1 base, and 14 bases separated the two germline ends. The CDR3 contains 15 residues. Germline V gene sequence: CDR1 SGHNT, CDR2 YYREEE (reference sequence). Here the CDR3 reads CASQDTPMNTGELFF. The CDR3 bases are TGTGCCAGCCAAGACACACCCATGAACACCGGGGAGCTGTTTTTT.

The V and J genes are TRBV12-3 or TRBV12-4 and TRBJ1-2; 7 nucleotides align to TRBD1. V trimming: 7 bases; J trimming: 3 bases; junction bases outside the gene matches: 5. The CDR3 totals 13 residues. The CDR3 here is CASTRTGDYGYTF. CDR3 DNA: TGTGCCAGCACGAGGACAGGTGACTATGGCTACACCTTC.

The J gene is TRBJ2-3, the V gene TRBV12-3 or TRBV12-4, with D unresolved. This CDR3 comprises 12 residues. The ends were cut back, 7 bases at V and 2 bases at J, with 7 bases in the middle. CDR3 nucleotide sequence: TGTGCCAGCACCACTATCACAGATACGCAGTATTTT. Residues: CASTTITDTQYF.

This chain links TRBV7-6 with TRBJ1-1; 9 bases match TRBD1. This CDR3 contains 17 residues. Trimming cost V 1 base and J 4 bases; bases outside gene matches: 10. Per germline, CDR1 SGHVS and CDR2 FNYEAQ. In nucleotides, the CDR3 is TGTGCCAGCAGCTTAGGCCCTCCCGGGACAGGGACCACTGAAGCTTTCTTT. It specifies CASSLGPPGTGTTEAFF.

This clone has only a few counts. The J gene is TRBJ1-5, the V gene TRBV7-2; D is unclear. V was clipped by 1 base and J by 4 bases, with 8 bases between them. There are 14 residues in the CDR3. Germline V gene sequence: CDR1 SGHTA, CDR2 FQGNSA. The CDR3 sequence: CASSLGTSNQPQHF. The CDR3 DNA is TGTGCCAGCAGCTTAGGTACAAGTAATCAGCCCCAGCATTTT.

The J gene is TRBJ1-5, the V gene TRBV28, with D tentatively TRBD1 (5 bases). From germline, CDR1 is MDHEN and CDR2 SYDVKM. V lost 1 base to trimming and J lost 11 bases, with 12 bases between them. CDR3 size: 13 residues. In nucleotides, the CDR3 is TGTGCCAGCAGTTTATATACAGGTGGGACCCAGCATTTT. Encoded protein: CASSLYTGGTQHF.

This sequence joins TRBV28 and TRBJ2-7, with D possibly matching TRBD2 (5 bases). The V and J ends lost 7 bases and 2 bases respectively, with 18 bases between them. The CDR3 loop spans 15 amino acids. Germline loops: CDR1 MDHEN, CDR2 SYDVKM. CDR3 sequence reads: CASISRAEGPYEQYF. In nucleotides, the CDR3 is TGTGCCAGCATTTCTCGAGCGGAAGGCCCCTACGAGCAGTACTTC.

The gene calls are TRBV6-5 and TRBJ2-7, with D possibly TRBD2 on 6 matching bases. CDR3 length: 11 amino acids. Trimming took 8 bases from V and 7 from J, leaving 12 bases between them. CDR1 and CDR2 (germline): MNHEY, SVGAGI. The DNA of the CDR3 is TGTGCCAGCTGGGGGGTGGGGGAGCAGTACTTC. Protein: CASWGVGEQYF.